Each of the 8 T cell receptor beta chains below was sequenced from the same sample in a study of identical twins. MiXCR, applied by TCRdb to the 5' RACE reads, yields one record per CDR3 protein. The sample has a few hundred thousand distinct CDR3 sequences; 14% are singletons. The same sample was also studied in work on yellow fever vaccine responses in identical twins.

Material for sequencing was CD4+ T cells sorted from blood. Source of these receptors: a woman between 18 and 29 years old in good health.

V is TRBV28 and J is TRBJ2-2; D is possibly TRBD1 (8 bases). V dropped 8 bases and J dropped 2 bases, with 18 bases sitting between them. Germline CDR1 is MDHEN and CDR2 is SYDVKM. The CDR3 sequence is 16 residues long. The CDR3 reads CASWTGKAGNTGELFF. The CDR3 coding sequence is TGTGCCAGCTGGACAGGGAAAGCGGGAAACACCGGGGAGCTGTTTTTT.

The genes are TRBV21-1 and TRBJ1-1. TRBV21-1 is a pseudogene. This CDR3 has 16 amino acids. CDR3 sequence: CASSKVGSPSNTEAFF. The CDR3 nucleotides are TGTGCCAGCAGCAAAGTTGGGTCACCTTCGAACACTGAAGCTTTCTTT.

J is TRBJ2-3 and V is TRBV15, with D uncertain. Trimming removed 5 bases from V and 6 bases from J, with 9 bases in between. Per germline, CDR1 LNHNV and CDR2 YYDKDF (reference sequence). CDR3 length: 12 residues. The CDR3 region is CATSPKSDTQYF. The CDR3 DNA reads TGTGCCACCAGCCCCAAATCCGATACGCAGTATTTT.

The chain couples TRBV29-1 to TRBJ2-5, with TRBD2 matching 9 bases. From germline, CDR1 is SQVTM and CDR2 ANQGSEA. J lost 1 base, V lost 5 bases, and 5 bases had no gene match. The CDR3 sequence is 14 residues long. The CDR3 nucleotides read TGCAGCGTTACGGCGGGGGGGATCCAAGAGACCCAGTACTTC. It encodes CSVTAGGIQETQYF. The full variable domain, rest sourced from reference TRBV29-1 and TRBJ2-5, is SAVISQKPSRDICQRGTSLTIQCQVDSQVTMMFWYRQQPGQSLTLIATANQGSEATYESGFVIDKFPISRPNLTFSTLTVSNMSPEDSSIYLCSVTAGGIQETQYFGPGTRLLVL.

Points on this clonotype: At one end, the junction sequence differs from germline, possibly due to a read error. The chain uses TRBV6-1 and TRBJ2-5; the match to TRBD2 covers 8 bases. CDR1 is MNHNS, CDR2 SASEGT, per germline. The CDR3 runs to 15 residues. CDR3 sequence reads: CASSKAGAWLETQYF. DNA for the CDR3: TGTGCCAGCAGTAAAGCGGGAGCATGGTTAGAGACCCAGTACTTC.

This clonotype was detected ten times or more. The chain is built from TRBV12-3 or TRBV12-4 and TRBJ2-3, with TRBD2 as a possible D gene (6 bases). The germline V and J ends were trimmed by 6 bases and 5 bases, with 21 bases remaining between them. The CDR3 extends over 16 amino acids. The CDR3 region is CASRGGGPLGGDTQYF. The CDR3 bases are TGTGCCAGCAGGGGAGGAGGCCCCCTGGGGGGAGATACGCAGTATTTT.

The chain recombines TRBV20-1 with TRBJ2-4, with a tentative D call TRBD1 (5 bases). Germline V gene data show CDR1 as DFQATT and CDR2 as SNEGSKA (reference sequence). V was clipped by 0 bases and J by 7 bases, with 16 bases between them. The CDR3 is 15 residues long. In nucleotides, the CDR3 is TGCAGTGCTAGAGATACAGGCTTGGTGTGGAACATTCAGTACTTC. Its translation is CSARDTGLVWNIQYF.

This clonotype appeared many times. J is TRBJ2-5 and V is TRBV7-2, with 9 bases identical to TRBD2. The CDR3 is made up of 16 amino acids. The germline V gene encodes CDR1 SGHTA and CDR2 FQGNSA. J lost 2 bases, V lost 1 base, and 5 bases had no gene match. CDR3 bases: TGTGCCAGCAGCTTAGGGATTAGCGGGGGACAAGAGACCCAGTACTTC. Protein product: CASSLGISGGQETQYF. Combining the CDR3 with reference TRBV7-2 and TRBJ2-5 gives the whole variable domain GAGVSQSPSNKVTEKGKDVELRCDPISGHTALYWYRQSLGQGLEFLIYFQGNSAPDKSGLPSDRFSAERTGGSVSTLTIQRTQQEDSAVYLCASSLGISGGQETQYFGPGTRLLVL.